One sample yielded the 5 T cell receptor beta chains listed below, sequenced in a study of blood T cell repertoires in COVID-19. TCRdb's table, derived via immunoSEQ multiplex PCR, lists solely in-frame clones and lacks some. Of a few hundred thousand clones listed, 75% to 90% are singletons. Sequencing was performed on PBMCs or T cells enriched from blood (not recorded which). These receptors originate from a woman aged 45-60 years who had recovered from COVID-19.

This clone was picked up a small number of times. The V call is TRBV11-2, the J call TRBJ1-4; no clear D gene. The length of the CDR3 is 16 residues. Trimming shortened V by 4 bases and J by 0 bases, and 12 bases separated the two germline ends. The V gene's germline CDR1 is SGHAT and CDR2 FQNNGV. This chain's CDR3 is CASSYQRGATNEKLFF. The CDR3, as DNA: TGTGCCAGCAGCTACCAAAGAGGCGCAACTAATGAAAAACTGTTTTTT.

The chain combines TRBV15 with TRBJ2-7; the match to TRBD2 covers 7 bases. J lost 3 bases, V lost 1 base, and 9 bases had no gene match. The CDR3 totals 16 residues. CDR1 and CDR2 from the germline V gene are LNHNV and YYDKDF (reference sequence). CDR3 DNA: TGTGCCACCAGCAGAGTCGGCCAGGGCGGGGGCTACGAGCAGTACTTC. Translated, it gives CATSRVGQGGGYEQYF.

The rearrangement joins TRBV7-2 to TRBJ1-3; D ambiguous. V was pared by 4 bases and J by 0 bases, with 13 bases between. Germline V gene data show CDR1 as SGHTA and CDR2 as FQGNSA. CDR3 length equals 16 residues. CDR3 protein: CASSSRSGGSGNTIYF. CDR3 bases: TGTGCCAGCAGCTCCCGATCAGGAGGCTCTGGAAACACCATATATTTT.

As DNA, the CDR3 is TGTGCCAGCAGCCAAGTGCCGAGCTCTGGAAACACCATATATTTT. Its translation: CASSQVPSSGNTIYF. This chain joins TRBV14 and TRBJ1-3; D remains unclear. This CDR3 contains 15 residues. The germline V gene encodes CDR1 SGHDN and CDR2 FVKESK. V lost 1 base and J 0 bases, leaving 7 bases between the germline ends.

The chain couples TRBV9 to TRBJ2-3, with D tentatively TRBD2 (7 bases). There are 15 residues in the CDR3. V was trimmed by 7 bases and J by 1 base, leaving 16 bases between them. Germline values: CDR1 SGDLS, CDR2 YYNGEE. The CDR3 region is CASGRGAGGTDTQYF. The CDR3 nucleotides are TGTGCCAGCGGCCGGGGGGCAGGAGGCACAGATACGCAGTATTTT.